Below are 20 T cell receptor beta chains sequenced from a single sample in a study of T cell repertoires in cytomegalovirus infection. No antigens are known for them. Via MiXCR, TCRdb re-called the reads, giving one row per CDR3 protein. The profile shows 250,000 to 300,000 distinct CDR3 sequences, roughly 21% of them singletons. Here the sequenced sample was cultured PBMCs, taken from culture after CMV antigen stimulation. The receptor source for this set is a human donor in good health (CMV status not recorded). Some clones in this sample may be carry-over from other donors' samples.

This clonotype was seen repeatedly, ten times or more. This chain uses TRBV10-3 with TRBJ2-7; 7 bases are shared with TRBD2. Germline V lookup: CDR1 ENHRY, CDR2 SYGVKD. This CDR3 spans 16 amino acids. V lost 0 bases to trimming and J lost 3 bases; unmatched junction nucleotides: 8. In DNA form, the CDR3 reads TGTGCCATCAGTGAGTCTTTCCCGGCTAGCGGCTACGAGCAGTACGTC. Residues: CAISESFPASGYEQYV.

The rearrangement links TRBV7-8 to TRBJ2-3, with unresolved D. V gave up 5 bases and J gave up 3 bases, with 6 bases separating them. The CDR3 spans 12 residues. Germline CDR1 SGHVS, CDR2 FQNEAQ. The DNA of the CDR3 is TGTGCCAGCAGCGTCACGACAGATACGCAGTATTTT. Amino acids: CASSVTTDTQYF.

This clonotype came up a few times. The rearrangement links TRBV11-2 to TRBJ2-5, with 7 bases fitting TRBD2. From germline, CDR1 is SGHAT and CDR2 FQNNGV. The V segment lost 0 bases and the J segment 5 bases; nucleotides outside the gene matches: 6. The CDR3 is made up of 15 amino acids. Here the CDR3 DNA reads TGTGCCAGCAGCTTAGATACTAGCGTAGTGGAGACCCAGTACTTC. It encodes CASSLDTSVVETQYF.

This clonotype has just a few counts. The genes are TRBV27 and TRBJ2-1; the D is unclear. Germline assignment: CDR1 MNHEY and CDR2 SMNVEV (reference sequence). The V gene lost 3 bases and the J gene lost 6 bases, with 9 bases spanning the gap. The CDR3 totals 13 residues. The CDR3, as DNA: TGTGCCAGCAGTTTTCAGGCCTCCAATGAGCAGTTCTTC. Its protein product is CASSFQASNEQFF.

The chain has TRBV12-3 or TRBV12-4 and TRBJ2-5; 10 bases are shared with TRBD2. V lost 5 bases to trimming and J lost 5 bases; unmatched junction nucleotides: 11. CDR3 length: 16 amino acids. The chain's CDR3 is CASSPNSSGSKETQYF. Written as DNA, the CDR3 is TGTGCCAGCAGTCCCAATTCTAGCGGGAGCAAGGAGACCCAGTACTTC.

The V call is TRBV20-1, the J call TRBJ1-2; 9 bases line up with TRBD1. J gave up 5 bases and V 6 bases, and 7 bases lay outside the gene matches. The germline gives CDR1 DFQATT, CDR2 SNEGSKA (reference sequence). The length of the CDR3 is 13 residues. The chain's CDR3 is CSAVRTGVYGYTF. The CDR3 DNA follows: TGCAGTGCGGTCAGGACAGGGGTATATGGCTACACCTTC.

V usage is TRBV9 and J usage is TRBJ1-3; D is possibly TRBD1 (6 bases). Trimming took off 2 bases at V and 3 bases at J, with 18 bases between the two ends. Germline values: CDR1 SGDLS, CDR2 YYNGEE. The CDR3 is made up of 17 amino acids. CDR3 bases: TGTGCCAGCAGCGTGGGTGTTACAGGGATCAGTGGAAACACCATATATTTT. Translated: CASSVGVTGISGNTIYF.

This clonotype was found many times. The chain links TRBV7-2 to TRBJ2-1; D unclear. The V end lost 0 bases, the J end lost 0 bases, and 6 bases lay between the germline ends. CDR3 length: 15 residues. Germline CDR1 and CDR2: SGHTA and FQGNSA. The CDR3 is CASSLASSSYNEQFF. CDR3 bases: TGTGCCAGCAGCTTAGCCTCTAGCTCCTACAATGAGCAGTTCTTC.

This clonotype was detected a few times. CDR3 loop: CASSQLIAQGGDEQFF. The CDR3 bases are TGTGCCAGCAGCCAATTAATAGCGCAGGGTGGGGATGAGCAGTTCTTC. V gene TRBV4-2 combines with J gene TRBJ2-1; D may be TRBD1 or TRBD2 (5 bases each). The CDR3 has 16 residues. The ends were cut back, 2 bases at V and 8 bases at J, with 19 bases in the middle. Germline V gene lookup returns CDR1 LGHNA and CDR2 YNFKEQ.

This clonotype was recorded at least ten times. V gene TRBV12-3 or TRBV12-4 combines with J gene TRBJ1-5; D uncertain. The ends were cut back, 4 bases at V and 2 bases at J, with 6 bases in the middle. The CDR3 sequence is 13 residues long. Written as DNA, the CDR3 is TGTGCCAGCAGTTGGGAGCGCAATCAGCCCCAGCATTTT. This translates into CASSWERNQPQHF.

This clonotype was seen many times. The chain combines TRBV7-2 with TRBJ1-5, with no clear D. Trimming stripped 1 base from V and 1 base from J, with 5 bases between. This CDR3 is built from 14 residues. Germline values: CDR1 SGHTA, CDR2 FQGNSA. The CDR3 reads CASSLGWSNQPQHF. The CDR3 region has the DNA TGTGCCAGCAGCTTAGGTTGGAGCAATCAGCCCCAGCATTTT.

The V and J genes are TRBV7-9 and TRBJ2-7; possibly TRBD1 or TRBD2 for D (5 bases each). The germline V and J ends were trimmed by 4 bases and 3 bases, with 13 bases remaining between them. Germline values: CDR1 SEHNR, CDR2 FQNEAQ (reference sequence). This CDR3 contains 14 residues. This CDR3 reads CASSSQGVIYEQYF. The CDR3 DNA reads TGTGCCAGCAGCTCTCAGGGAGTAATCTACGAGCAGTACTTC.

In DNA, the CDR3 is TGTGCCAGCAGCTTAGGAGCCAGCGGGGGCTACACCTTC. Its translation is CASSLGASGGYTF. The chain employs TRBV7-4 and TRBJ1-2; D gene uncertain. Germline values: CDR1 SGHVT, CDR2 SQSDAQ. The V gene lost 1 base and the J gene lost 8 bases, with 11 bases spanning the gap. The CDR3 length is 13 residues.

The genes are TRBV12-3 or TRBV12-4 and TRBJ1-5; 9 nucleotides line up with TRBD1. V was clipped by 7 bases and J by 4 bases; unmatched bases: 8. This CDR3 region has 15 residues. The CDR3 DNA reads TGTGCCAGCAATGAGCCGGGACAGGGTAATCAGCCCCAGCATTTT. This translates into CASNEPGQGNQPQHF.

This sequence joins TRBV6-5 and TRBJ2-1; D possibly uses TRBD1 or TRBD2 (5 bases each). Looked up from germline, CDR1 is MNHEY and CDR2 is SVGAGI. The CDR3 runs 16 residues. V was trimmed by 2 bases and J by 7 bases, leaving 18 bases between them. This chain's CDR3 is CASSYDPGPLGNEQFF. In DNA, the CDR3 is TGTGCCAGCAGTTACGACCCGGGACCCTTGGGTAATGAGCAGTTCTTC.

This clonotype has at least ten counts. The V and J genes are TRBV7-9 and TRBJ1-1, with D unresolved. Germline V gene sequence: CDR1 SEHNR, CDR2 FQNEAQ (reference sequence). V lost 5 bases and J lost 1, with 14 bases in between. The CDR3 sequence is 15 residues long. CDR3 protein: CASSPPRNPNTEAFF. CDR3 DNA sequence: TGTGCCAGCAGCCCCCCCAGGAACCCGAACACTGAAGCTTTCTTT.

V gene TRBV9 combines with J gene TRBJ2-3; D perhaps matches TRBD1 (5 bases). Per germline, CDR1 SGDLS and CDR2 YYNGEE. The CDR3 contains 17 residues. The V end was cut by 1 base, the J end by 0 bases, with 15 bases between. CDR3 bases: TGTGCCAGCAGCGTAAGTCAGGGCGCCCCTAGCACAGATACGCAGTATTTT. This codes for CASSVSQGAPSTDTQYF.

This clonotype was seen repeatedly, ten times or more. This rearrangement joins TRBV20-1 to TRBJ2-1; D call uncertain. Germline V gene sequence: CDR1 DFQATT, CDR2 SNEGSKA (reference sequence). Trimming pared 5 bases from V and 0 bases from J, leaving 11 bases between. This CDR3 has 14 residues. CDR3 sequence reads: CSAHPESSYNEQFF. The CDR3 DNA follows: TGCAGTGCTCACCCGGAGAGCTCCTACAATGAGCAGTTCTTC.

At least ten counts were recorded for this clonotype. This chain connects TRBV19 to TRBJ1-5; 8 nucleotides agree with TRBD1. Trimming cost V 6 bases and J 4 bases; bases outside gene matches: 11. The length of the CDR3 is 16 residues. Germline CDR1 reads LNHDA; CDR2 reads SQIVND (reference sequence). CDR3 amino acids: CASRGQGMSRNQPQHF. CDR3 sequence (DNA): TGTGCCAGTAGAGGACAGGGAATGTCTAGGAATCAGCCCCAGCATTTT.

Points on this clonotype: A single base separates this from a much larger clone, so it may be a read error. This chain joins TRBV27 and TRBJ2-1; 9 bases align to TRBD1. The CDR3 contains 14 residues. With V trimmed by 6 bases and J by 4 bases, 4 bases remained unmatched. Germline V gene sequence: CDR1 MNHEY, CDR2 SMNVEV (reference sequence). CDR3 DNA: TGTGCCAGCAGACCGGGACAGGGTTACAATGAGCAGTTCTTC. This sequence encodes CASRPGQGYNEQFF.